What follows are 12 T cell receptor beta chains derived from one specimen sequenced in a study of CD8 T cells in Susac syndrome. Random hexamers primed reverse transcription of about 0.45 to 1 ug RNA. Each CDR3 protein gets one entry after TCRdb re-called the immunoSEQ multiplex PCR reads with MiXCR. The sample includes about 290,000 distinct CDR3 sequences, about 82% of them seen just once. What was sequenced was CD8+ T cells from PBMCs. These receptors all come from a human donor with multiple sclerosis.

This clonotype was detected once. At one end the junction does not follow the germline gene, possibly because of a read error. This rearrangement joins TRBV3-1 to TRBJ2-7; D remains ambiguous. The CDR3 consists of 16 residues. Germline V gene data show CDR1 as LGHDT and CDR2 as YNNKEL (reference sequence). The CDR3 loop is CASSQVLGSPRLEQYF. The CDR3 bases are TGTGCCAGCAGTCAAGTACTGGGCAGCCCAAGACTCGAGCAGTACTTC.

V usage is TRBV7-6 and J usage is TRBJ2-7, with D possibly TRBD1 on 6 matching bases. The CDR3 has 14 residues. Trimming stripped 5 bases from V and 6 bases from J, with 17 bases between. CDR1 and CDR2 (germline): SGHVS, FNYEAQ. The DNA for the CDR3 is TGTGCCAGCAGCCCAGGGACAAGGGGCGGCGAGCAGTACTTC. Translated: CASSPGTRGGEQYF.

The chain recombines TRBV4-3 with TRBJ2-3; the D gene is possibly TRBD1 (5 bases). Germline V gene data show CDR1 as LGHNA and CDR2 as YSLEER. CDR3 length: 16 residues. Trimming removed 0 bases at V and 2 bases at J, with 12 bases between. The CDR3 loop reads CASSQDDSPSTDTQYF. The DNA of the CDR3 is TGCGCCAGCAGCCAAGACGACAGCCCTTCCACAGATACGCAGTATTTT.

This chain joins TRBV19 and TRBJ1-1; no clear D. The CDR3 loop spans 11 amino acids. The V end was cut by 9 bases, the J end by 6 bases, with 11 bases between. Looked up from germline, CDR1 is LNHDA and CDR2 is SQIVND (reference sequence). The CDR3 is CASRGKAEAFF. CDR3 DNA sequence: TGTGCCAGCCGTGGAAAAGCTGAAGCTTTCTTT.

V and J are TRBV7-6 and TRBJ1-1; D ambiguous. This CDR3 comprises 14 residues. Trimming pared 7 bases from V and 6 bases from J, leaving 18 bases between. Per the germline V gene, CDR1 is SGHVS and CDR2 is FNYEAQ. The DNA of the CDR3 is TGTGCCAGCACCCCCCCATTGAGTGGTCCTGAAGCTTTCTTT. As protein: CASTPPLSGPEAFF.

This clonotype was recorded a few times. The chain uses TRBV7-2 and TRBJ2-5, with D possibly being TRBD1 (6 bases). V was clipped by 4 bases and J by 1 base, with 10 bases between them. The CDR3 has 14 residues. CDR1 SGHTA and CDR2 FQGNSA come from the germline V gene. CDR3 nucleotide sequence: TGTGCCAGCAGCTCCCGGGACACCCAAGAGACCCAGTACTTC. This gives the protein CASSSRDTQETQYF.

The chain links TRBV6-4 to TRBJ2-1; 8 nucleotides line up with TRBD2. This CDR3 is 14 amino acids long. Trimming cost V 3 bases and J 9 bases; bases outside gene matches: 7. Germline CDR1 and CDR2: MRHNA and SNTAGT. The CDR3, as DNA: TGTGCCAGCAGTGAAGATACTAGCGGAGTTGAGCAGTTCTTC. Its protein is CASSEDTSGVEQFF.

This clonotype showed up just once. J is TRBJ2-1 and V is TRBV27, with D perhaps matching TRBD1 or TRBD2 (5 bases each). Germline V gene lookup returns CDR1 MNHEY and CDR2 SMNVEV (reference sequence). The V end was cut by 2 bases, the J end by 1 base, with 9 bases between. The CDR3 extends over 15 amino acids. The CDR3 DNA follows: TGTGCCAGCAGTTTAGGGACCTTATCCTACAATGAGCAGTTCTTC. Translation: CASSLGTLSYNEQFF.

This chain joins TRBV6-2 or TRBV6-3 and TRBJ1-1; D unclear. CDR1 and CDR2 from the germline V gene are MNHEY and SVGEGT. The CDR3 sequence is 14 residues long. Trimming removed 8 bases from V and 0 bases from J, with 13 bases in between. CDR3 sequence reads: CASRGILMNTEAFF. The CDR3 DNA reads TGTGCCAGCCGGGGTATCCTCATGAACACTGAAGCTTTCTTT.

Written as DNA, the CDR3 is TGTGCCAGCAGTTCCTGGGACAGCCGGCTGGGGGCCAACGTCCTGACTTTC. The encoded protein is CASSSWDSRLGANVLTF. V usage is TRBV6-5 and J usage is TRBJ2-6, with 7 nucleotides matching TRBD1. In germline, CDR1 is MNHEY, CDR2 SVGAGI. The length of the CDR3 is 17 residues. The V and J ends lost 4 bases and 4 bases, in that order; junction bases with no gene match: 10.

V and J are TRBV20-1 and TRBJ2-1, with D perhaps TRBD1 (7 bases). CDR3 length: 14 residues. In germline, CDR1 is DFQATT, CDR2 SNEGSKA (reference sequence). Trimming took off 4 bases at V and 7 bases at J, with 17 bases between the two ends. CDR3 sequence (DNA): TGCAGTGCTACCCACTTGACAGGGAGGAATGAGCAGTTCTTC. Its protein product is CSATHLTGRNEQFF.

V gene TRBV6-2 or TRBV6-3 combines with J gene TRBJ2-7, with unresolved D. V lost 7 bases to trimming and J lost 2 bases, with 12 bases between them. Germline V gene sequence: CDR1 MNHEY, CDR2 SVGEGT. The CDR3 consists of 13 residues. The CDR3 reads CASTRWSAYEQYF. The CDR3 DNA reads as TGTGCCAGCACCCGGTGGTCCGCCTACGAGCAGTACTTC.